This record concerns one T cell receptor beta chain sequence. The sample originates from a study of blood T cell repertoires in COVID-19. Turning to the study itself: Acute and convalescent COVID-19 samples came from the United States, Italy and Spain. PBMCs, B-cell-depleted T cells, or T cells provided the cDNA or gDNA that made up the material.

Original handling: The assay estimated nucleated cells by amplifying reference gene primers. Profiling relied on immunoSEQ multiplex PCR, and the TCRdb table lists in-frame clones only, not all of them. D and trimming come from the DNA, and the V and J calls and clone size come from that table. The table has approximately 160,000 clones, 76% seen once. Germline-derived CDR1 and CDR2 are LGHDT and YNNKEL (reference sequence). Between the trimmed V and J ends, which lost 3 bases and 4 bases, there was a span of 3 bases. This CDR3 has 11 amino acids. The sequence came from a woman older than 75 with acute or convalescent COVID-19. The sample comprised peripheral blood. The chain recombines TRBV3-1 (or the pseudogene TRBV3-2) with TRBJ2-5; D not certain. CDR3 sequence reads: CASSQRETQYF. The CDR3 DNA is TGTGCCAGCAGCCAGAGAGAGACCCAGTACTTC.